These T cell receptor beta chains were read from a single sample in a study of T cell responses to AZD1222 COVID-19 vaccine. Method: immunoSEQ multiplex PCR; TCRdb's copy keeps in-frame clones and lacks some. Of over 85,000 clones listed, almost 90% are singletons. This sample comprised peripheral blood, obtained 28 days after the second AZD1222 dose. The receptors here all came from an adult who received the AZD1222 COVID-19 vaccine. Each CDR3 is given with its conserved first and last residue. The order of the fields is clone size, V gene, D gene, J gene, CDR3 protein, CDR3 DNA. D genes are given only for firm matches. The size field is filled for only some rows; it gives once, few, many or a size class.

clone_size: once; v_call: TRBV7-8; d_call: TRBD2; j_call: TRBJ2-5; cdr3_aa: CASSLGLAGIPQETQYF; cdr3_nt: TGTGCCAGCAGCTTAGGCCTAGCGGGAATTCCACAAGAGACCCAGTACTTC
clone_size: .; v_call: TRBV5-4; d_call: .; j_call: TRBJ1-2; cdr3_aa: CASSLMGAENYGYTF; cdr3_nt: TGTGCCAGCAGCCTGATGGGCGCGGAGAACTATGGCTACACCTTC
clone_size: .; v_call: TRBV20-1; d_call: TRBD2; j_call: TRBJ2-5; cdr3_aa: CSASGRDGETQYF; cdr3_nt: TGCAGTGCTAGTGGGAGGGACGGGGAGACCCAGTACTTC
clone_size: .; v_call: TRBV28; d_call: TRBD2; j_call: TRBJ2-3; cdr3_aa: CASSTILSGTSGRLGDTQYF; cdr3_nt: TGTGCCAGCAGTACTATCCTTTCCGGGACTAGCGGGAGGCTGGGAGATACGCAGTATTTT
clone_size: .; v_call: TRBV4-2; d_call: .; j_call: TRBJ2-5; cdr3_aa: CASSQVPGRGETQYF; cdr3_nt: TGTGCCAGCAGCCAAGTCCCGGGAAGGGGAGAGACCCAGTACTTC
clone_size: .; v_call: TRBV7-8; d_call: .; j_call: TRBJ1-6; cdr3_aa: CASSQGGDSPLHF; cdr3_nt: TGTGCCAGCAGCCAAGGGGGGGATTCACCCCTCCACTTT
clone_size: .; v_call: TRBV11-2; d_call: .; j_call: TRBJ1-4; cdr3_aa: CASSIERKLFF; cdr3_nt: TGTGCCAGCAGCATAGAAAGGAAACTGTTTTTT
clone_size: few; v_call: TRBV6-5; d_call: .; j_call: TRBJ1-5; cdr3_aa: CASSYSGKSNQPQHF; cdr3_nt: TGTGCCAGCAGTTACTCTGGGAAGAGCAATCAGCCCCAGCATTTT
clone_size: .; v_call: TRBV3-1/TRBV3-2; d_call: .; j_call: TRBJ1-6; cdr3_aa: CASSQPGPPVGSPLHF; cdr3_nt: TGTGCCAGCAGCCAGCCCGGGCCCCCGGTTGGTTCACCCCTCCACTTT
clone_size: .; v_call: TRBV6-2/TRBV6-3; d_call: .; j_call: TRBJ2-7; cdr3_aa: CASSYLTLAEQYF; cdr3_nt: TGTGCCAGCAGTTACCTTACCCTAGCCGAGCAGTACTTC
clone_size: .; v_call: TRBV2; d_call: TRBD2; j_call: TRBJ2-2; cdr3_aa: CAVQTSVNTGELFF; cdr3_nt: TGTGCCGTCCAGACTAGCGTGAACACCGGGGAGCTGTTTTTT
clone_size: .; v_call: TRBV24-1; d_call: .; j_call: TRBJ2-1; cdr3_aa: CATSDLRVGEQFF; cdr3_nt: TGTGCCACCAGTGATTTGAGGGTGGGTGAGCAGTTCTTC
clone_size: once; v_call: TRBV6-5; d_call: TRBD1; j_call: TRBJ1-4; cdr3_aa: CASQGLRGHEKLFF; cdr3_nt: TGTGCCAGTCAAGGACTCAGGGGGCATGAAAAACTGTTTTTT
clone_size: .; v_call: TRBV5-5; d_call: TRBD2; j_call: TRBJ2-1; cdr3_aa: CASSLGLGTTNEQFF; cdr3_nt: TGTGCCAGCAGCTTGGGGTTAGGGACTACAAATGAGCAGTTCTTC
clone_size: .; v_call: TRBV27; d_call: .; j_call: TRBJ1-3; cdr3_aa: CASSRAGGNTIYF; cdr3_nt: TGTGCCAGCAGTCGGGCAGGAGGAAACACCATATATTTT
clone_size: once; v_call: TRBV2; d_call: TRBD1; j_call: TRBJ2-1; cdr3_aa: CASTQHGTGVEEQFF; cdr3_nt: TGTGCCAGCACCCAACACGGGACAGGGGTGGAGGAGCAGTTCTTC
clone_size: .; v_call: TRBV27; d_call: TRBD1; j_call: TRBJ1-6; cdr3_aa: CASSSPIGQGHSPLHF; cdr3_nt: TGTGCCAGCAGTTCCCCTATAGGACAGGGGCATTCACCCCTCCACTTT
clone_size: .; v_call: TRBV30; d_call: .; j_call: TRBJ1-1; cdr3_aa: CAWSVLRRINEAFF; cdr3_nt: TGTGCCTGGAGTGTACTCCGGCGGATTAATGAAGCTTTCTTT
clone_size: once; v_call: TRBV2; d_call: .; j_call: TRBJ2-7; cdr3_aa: CASSVIVRGYSYEQYF; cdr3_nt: TGTGCCAGCAGTGTGATCGTGCGAGGATACTCCTACGAGCAGTACTTC
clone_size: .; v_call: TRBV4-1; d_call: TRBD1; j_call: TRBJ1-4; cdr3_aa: CASSQDRGQGGEKLFF; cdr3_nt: TGCGCCAGCAGCCAAGATAGGGGACAGGGTGGTGAAAAACTGTTTTTT
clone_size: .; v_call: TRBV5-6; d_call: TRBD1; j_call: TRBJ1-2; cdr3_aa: CASSLITGGGAGYGYTF; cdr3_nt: TGTGCCAGCAGCCTAATAACAGGGGGGGGCGCTGGCTATGGCTACACCTTC
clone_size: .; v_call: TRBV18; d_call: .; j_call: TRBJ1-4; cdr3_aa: CASSQGVREKLFF; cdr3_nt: TGTGCCAGCTCACAGGGGGTCCGGGAAAAACTGTTTTTT
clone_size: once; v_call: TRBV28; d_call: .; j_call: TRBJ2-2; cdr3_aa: CASSLVGLAINTGELFF; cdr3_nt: TGTGCCAGCAGTTTGGTAGGGCTAGCGATAAACACCGGGGAGCTGTTTTTT
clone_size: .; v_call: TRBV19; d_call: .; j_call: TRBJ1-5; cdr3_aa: CASSIQGRGNQPQHF; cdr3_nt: TGTGCCAGTAGTATTCAGGGAAGGGGCAATCAGCCCCAGCATTTT
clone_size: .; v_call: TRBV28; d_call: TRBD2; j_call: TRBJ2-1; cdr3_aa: CASSLGLRAGGPYEQFF; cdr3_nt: TGTGCCAGCAGTTTAGGGTTAAGAGCGGGAGGGCCTTACGAGCAGTTCTTC
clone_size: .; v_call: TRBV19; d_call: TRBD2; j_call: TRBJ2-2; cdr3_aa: CASRGLAGATNTGELFF; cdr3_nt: TGTGCCAGTAGGGGACTAGCGGGAGCTACGAACACCGGGGAGCTGTTTTTT
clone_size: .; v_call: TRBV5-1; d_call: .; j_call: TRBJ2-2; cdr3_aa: CASSLRGTVVGTGELFF; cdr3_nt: TGCGCCAGCAGCTTGCGGGGGACAGTAGTTGGCACCGGGGAGCTGTTTTTT
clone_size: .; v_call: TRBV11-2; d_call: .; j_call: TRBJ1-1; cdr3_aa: CASSLREGIEAFF; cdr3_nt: TGTGCCAGCAGCTTACGGGAGGGAATAGAAGCTTTCTTT
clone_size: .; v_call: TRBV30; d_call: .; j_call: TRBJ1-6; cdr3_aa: CAWNEYGGSPLHF; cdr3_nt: TGTGCCTGGAATGAGTACGGGGGTTCACCCCTCCACTTT
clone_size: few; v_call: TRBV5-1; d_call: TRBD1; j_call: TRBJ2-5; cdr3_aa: CASSLGTVTTETQYF; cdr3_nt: TGCGCCAGCAGCCTAGGGACAGTAACTACAGAGACCCAGTACTTC
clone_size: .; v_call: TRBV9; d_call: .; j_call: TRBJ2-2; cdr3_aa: CASSSTQGTTNTGELFF; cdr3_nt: TGTGCCAGCAGCTCAACACAGGGGACTACGAACACCGGGGAGCTGTTTTTT
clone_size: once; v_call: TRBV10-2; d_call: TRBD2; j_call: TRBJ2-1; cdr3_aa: CASSLAGGESEQFF; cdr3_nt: TGCGCCAGCAGCCTTGCGGGAGGGGAAAGTGAGCAGTTCTTC
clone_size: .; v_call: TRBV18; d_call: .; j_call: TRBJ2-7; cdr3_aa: CASSPGDEQYF; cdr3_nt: TGTGCCAGCTCACCAGGGGACGAGCAGTACTTC